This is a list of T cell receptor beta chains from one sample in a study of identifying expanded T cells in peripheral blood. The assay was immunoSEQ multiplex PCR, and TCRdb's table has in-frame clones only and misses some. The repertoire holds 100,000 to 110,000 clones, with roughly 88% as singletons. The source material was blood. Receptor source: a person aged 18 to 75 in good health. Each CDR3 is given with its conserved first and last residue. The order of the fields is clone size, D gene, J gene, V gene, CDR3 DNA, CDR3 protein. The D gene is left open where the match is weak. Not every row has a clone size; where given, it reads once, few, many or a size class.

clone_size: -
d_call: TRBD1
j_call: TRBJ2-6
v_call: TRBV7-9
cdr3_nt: TGTGCCAGCAGCTCAATAGGGGACAGGGGAGGATCCGGGGCCAACGTCCTGACTTTC
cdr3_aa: CASSSIGDRGGSGANVLTF

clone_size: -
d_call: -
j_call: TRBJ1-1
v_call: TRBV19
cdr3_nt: TGTGCCAGTAGTTTGAGTATACAGACCCCGAACACTGAAGCTTTCTTT
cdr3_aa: CASSLSIQTPNTEAFF

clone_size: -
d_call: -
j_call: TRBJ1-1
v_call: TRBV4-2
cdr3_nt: TGTGCCAGCAGCCCTAGCACAGGCACATTGAACACTGAAGCTTTCTTT
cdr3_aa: CASSPSTGTLNTEAFF

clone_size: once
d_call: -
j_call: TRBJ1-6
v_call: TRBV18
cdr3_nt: TGTGCCAGCTCACCACCGGGGCAGTCCTCCTATAATTCACCCCTCCACTTT
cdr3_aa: CASSPPGQSSYNSPLHF

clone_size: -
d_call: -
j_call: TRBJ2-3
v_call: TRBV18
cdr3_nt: TGTGCCAGCTCACCACCACCCAGCACAGATACGCAGTATTTT
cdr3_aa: CASSPPPSTDTQYF

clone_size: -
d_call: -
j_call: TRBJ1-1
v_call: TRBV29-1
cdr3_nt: TGCAGCGTTGAGACCAAAGTGAACACTGAAGCTTTCTTT
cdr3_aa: CSVETKVNTEAFF

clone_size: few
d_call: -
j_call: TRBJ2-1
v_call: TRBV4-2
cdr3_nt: TGTGCCAGCAGCCAGACTATAAGGGGGAGCTACAATGAGCAGTTCTTC
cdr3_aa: CASSQTIRGSYNEQFF

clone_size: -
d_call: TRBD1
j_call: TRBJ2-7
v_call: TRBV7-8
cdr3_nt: TGTGCCAGCAGCCGGTGGGGACAGGGAGTGGAGTACGAGCAGTACTTC
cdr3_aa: CASSRWGQGVEYEQYF

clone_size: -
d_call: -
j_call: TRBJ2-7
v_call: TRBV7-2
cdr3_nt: TGTGCCAGCAGCCCTGTGGAAAGGTTGGCCTACGAGCAGTACTTC
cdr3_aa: CASSPVERLAYEQYF

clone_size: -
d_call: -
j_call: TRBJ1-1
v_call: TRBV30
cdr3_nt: TGTGCCTGGAGTTTGGACGGGGGCACTGAAGCTTTCTTT
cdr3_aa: CAWSLDGGTEAFF

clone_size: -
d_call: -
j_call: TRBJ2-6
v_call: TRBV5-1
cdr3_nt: TGCGCCAGCAGCTTGGCTGGCAGGGCTGGGGCCAACGTCCTGACTTTC
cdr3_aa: CASSLAGRAGANVLTF

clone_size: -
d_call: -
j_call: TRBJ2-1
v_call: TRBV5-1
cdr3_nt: TGCGCCAGCAGCCTGTTGCCCTCCAACAATGAGCAGTTCTTC
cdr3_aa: CASSLLPSNNEQFF

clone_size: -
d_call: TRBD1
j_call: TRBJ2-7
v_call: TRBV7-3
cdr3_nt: TGTGCCAGCAGCTTGACAGGGGCGACAACCTACGAGCAGTACTTC
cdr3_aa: CASSLTGATTYEQYF

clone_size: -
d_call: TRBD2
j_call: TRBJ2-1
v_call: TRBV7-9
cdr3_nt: TGTGCCAGCAGCTCGGGACTAGTTTCCTACAATGAGCAGTTCTTC
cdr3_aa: CASSSGLVSYNEQFF

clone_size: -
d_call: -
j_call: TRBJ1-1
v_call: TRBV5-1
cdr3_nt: TGCGCCAGCAGCGACTTCGACGCCCGGAACACTGAAGCTTTCTTT
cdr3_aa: CASSDFDARNTEAFF

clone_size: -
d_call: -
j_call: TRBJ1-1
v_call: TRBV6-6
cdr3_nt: TGTGCCAGCAGTTACTCATTACAACAAGCTTTCTTT
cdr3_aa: CASSYSLQQAFF

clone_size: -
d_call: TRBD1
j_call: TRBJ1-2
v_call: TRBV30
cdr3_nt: TGTGCCTGGAGGGAAGGACAGGGGAAAAAGATCTATGGCTACACCTTC
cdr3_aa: CAWREGQGKKIYGYTF

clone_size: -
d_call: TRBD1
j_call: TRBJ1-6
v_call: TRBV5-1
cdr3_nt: TGCGCCAGCAGCGTGGGACAGTACTCCTATAATTCACCCCTCCACTTT
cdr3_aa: CASSVGQYSYNSPLHF

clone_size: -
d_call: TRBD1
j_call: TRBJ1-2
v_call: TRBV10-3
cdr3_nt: TGTGCCATCAGTGTAACTGGACAGGGGGCGGATGGCTACACCTTC
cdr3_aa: CAISVTGQGADGYTF

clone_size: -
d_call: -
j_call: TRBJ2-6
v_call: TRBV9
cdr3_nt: TGTGCCAGCAGCGTAGGGGGCTCTGGGGCCAACGTCCTGACTTTC
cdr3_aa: CASSVGGSGANVLTF

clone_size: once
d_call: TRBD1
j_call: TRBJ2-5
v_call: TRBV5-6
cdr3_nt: TGTGCCAGCAGCTTTAACTCGGGACAGCAAGAGACCCAGTACTTC
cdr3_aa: CASSFNSGQQETQYF

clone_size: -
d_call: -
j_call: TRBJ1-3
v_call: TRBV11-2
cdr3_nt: TGTGCCAGCAGCTTAGATGGTCATGGAAACACCATATATTTT
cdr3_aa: CASSLDGHGNTIYF

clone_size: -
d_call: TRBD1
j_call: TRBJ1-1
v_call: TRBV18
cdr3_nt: TGTGCCAGCTCAACAGGGGGCTACACTGAAGCTTTCTTT
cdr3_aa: CASSTGGYTEAFF

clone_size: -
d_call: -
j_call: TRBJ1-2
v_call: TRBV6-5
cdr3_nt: TGTGCCAGCAGTCCCCTCGGGGCCAACTATGGCTACACCTTC
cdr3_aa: CASSPLGANYGYTF

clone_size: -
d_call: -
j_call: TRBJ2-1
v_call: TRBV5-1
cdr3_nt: TGCGCCAGCAGCTTGGCGGCAGGGAACTCCAATGAGCAGTTCTTC
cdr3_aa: CASSLAAGNSNEQFF

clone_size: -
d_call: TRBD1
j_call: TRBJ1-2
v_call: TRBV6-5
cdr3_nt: TGTGCCAGCAGCTCTCGGGGACAGGGGGCTTGGGGCTACACCTTC
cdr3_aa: CASSSRGQGAWGYTF

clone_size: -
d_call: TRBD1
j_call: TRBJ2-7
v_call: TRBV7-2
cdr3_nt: TGTGCCAGCAGCTCCGAACAGGGGGTGGGTGAAAACGAGCAGTACTTC
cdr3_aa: CASSSEQGVGENEQYF

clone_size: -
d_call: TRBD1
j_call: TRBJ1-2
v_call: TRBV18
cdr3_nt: TGTGCCAGCTCATTGGCGGGACAGCCTAGCTATGGCTACACCTTC
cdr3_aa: CASSLAGQPSYGYTF

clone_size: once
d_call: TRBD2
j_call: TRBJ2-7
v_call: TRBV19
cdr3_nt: TGTGCCAGTAGCCAGACTAGCGGGAGGGGGGTAAGAGACGAGCAGTACTTC
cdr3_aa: CASSQTSGRGVRDEQYF

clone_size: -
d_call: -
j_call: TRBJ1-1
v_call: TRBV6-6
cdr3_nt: TGTGCCAGCAGTCCACGGACAGCCAGTGTCACTGAAGCTTTCTTT
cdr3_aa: CASSPRTASVTEAFF

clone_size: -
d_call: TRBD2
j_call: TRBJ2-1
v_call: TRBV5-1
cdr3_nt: TGCGCCAGCAGCTTAACAAGCGGGGTGACGAATGAGCAGTTCTTC
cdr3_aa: CASSLTSGVTNEQFF

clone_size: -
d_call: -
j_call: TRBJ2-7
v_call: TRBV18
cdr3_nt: TGTGCCAGCTCACCCGATCTGCCCGGGTACTACGAGCAGTACTTC
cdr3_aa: CASSPDLPGYYEQYF

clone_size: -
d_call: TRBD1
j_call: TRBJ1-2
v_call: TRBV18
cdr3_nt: TGTGCCAGCTCACCACAGAGGACAGGGGGGCCCGATGGCTACACCTTC
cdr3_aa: CASSPQRTGGPDGYTF

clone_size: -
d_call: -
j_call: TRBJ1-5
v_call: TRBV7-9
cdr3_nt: TGTGCCAGCAGTACTTATAGCAATCAGCCCCAGCATTTT
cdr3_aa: CASSTYSNQPQHF

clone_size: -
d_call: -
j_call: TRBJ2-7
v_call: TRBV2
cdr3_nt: TGTGCCAGCAGTGAATATTACGAGCAGTACTTT
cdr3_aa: CASSEYYEQYF

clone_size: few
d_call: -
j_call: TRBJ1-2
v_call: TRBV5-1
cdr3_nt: TGCGCCAGCAGCCCCGGTAACTATGGCTACACCTTC
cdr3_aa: CASSPGNYGYTF

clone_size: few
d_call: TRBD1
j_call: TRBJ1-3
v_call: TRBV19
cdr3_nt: TGTGCCAGTGTAAACAGGGGCACCATATATTTT
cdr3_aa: CASVNRGTIYF

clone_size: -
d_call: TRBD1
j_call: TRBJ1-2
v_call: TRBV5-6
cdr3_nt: TGTGCCAGCAGCTCATTGGGACAGGGGTATGGCTATGGCTACACCTTC
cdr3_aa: CASSSLGQGYGYGYTF

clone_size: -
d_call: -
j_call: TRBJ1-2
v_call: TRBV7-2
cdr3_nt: TGTGCCAGCAGCCTGTCCGGGGGAAAAGGCTACACCTTC
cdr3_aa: CASSLSGGKGYTF

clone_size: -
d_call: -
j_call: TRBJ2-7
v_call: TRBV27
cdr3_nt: TGTGCCAGCAGTCCCTCGGGGGGCAGGACCTACGAGCAGTACTTC
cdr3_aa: CASSPSGGRTYEQYF

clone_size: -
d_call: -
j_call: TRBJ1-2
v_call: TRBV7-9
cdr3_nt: TGTGCCAGCAGCTTAGCAGGAGGGGACTATGGCTACACCTTC
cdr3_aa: CASSLAGGDYGYTF

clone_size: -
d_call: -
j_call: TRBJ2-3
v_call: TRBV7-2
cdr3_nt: TGTGCCAGCAGCTTAGGCGTATCGGGGGGCAGCACAGATACGCAGTATTTT
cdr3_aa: CASSLGVSGGSTDTQYF

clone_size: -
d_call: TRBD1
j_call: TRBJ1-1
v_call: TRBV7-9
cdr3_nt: TGTGCCAGCAGCCGTGGCGGGACAGGGAGCAGGACTGAAGCTTTCTTT
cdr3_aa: CASSRGGTGSRTEAFF

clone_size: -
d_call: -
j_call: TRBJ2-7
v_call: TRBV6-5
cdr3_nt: TGTGCCAGCAGTTTCGTCGGCAGCCTGTACTACGAGCAGTACTTC
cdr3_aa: CASSFVGSLYYEQYF

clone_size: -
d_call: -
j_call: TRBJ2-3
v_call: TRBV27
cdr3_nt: TGTGCCAGCAGTCCGTTCGCCGTTAGCACAGATACGCAGTATTTT
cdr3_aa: CASSPFAVSTDTQYF

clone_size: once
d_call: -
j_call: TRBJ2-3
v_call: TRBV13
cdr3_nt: TGTGCCAGCAGCGTCCGACCGGTCCTGGGCACAGATACGCAGTATTTT
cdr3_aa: CASSVRPVLGTDTQYF

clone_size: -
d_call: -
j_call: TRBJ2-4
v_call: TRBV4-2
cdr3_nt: TGTGCCAGCAGCCAAGATCCGCCGGGGATAGCCAAAAACATTCAGTACTTC
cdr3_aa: CASSQDPPGIAKNIQYF

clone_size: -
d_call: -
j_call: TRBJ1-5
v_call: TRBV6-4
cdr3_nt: TGTGCCAGCAGTGGGGGCTTTAATCAGCCCCAGCATTTT
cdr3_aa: CASSGGFNQPQHF

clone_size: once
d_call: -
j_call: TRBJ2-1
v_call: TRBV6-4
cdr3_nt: TGTGCCAGCAGCACCGTACGGGGACAGCAGTTCTTC
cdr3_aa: CASSTVRGQQFF

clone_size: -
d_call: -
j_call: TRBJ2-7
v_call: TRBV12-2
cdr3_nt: TGTGCAAGTCGCAGAAATACTAGCGGGAGGTCTCATTTGTACGAGCAGTACTTC
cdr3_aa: CASRRNTSGRSHLYEQYF

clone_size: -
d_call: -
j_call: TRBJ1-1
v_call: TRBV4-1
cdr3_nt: TGCGCCAGCAGCCAAGGGGACACTGAAGCTTTCTTT
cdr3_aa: CASSQGDTEAFF

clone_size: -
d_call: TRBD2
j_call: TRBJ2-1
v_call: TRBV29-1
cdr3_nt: TGCAGCGGCGGAGAGCGGGGGAATGAGCAGTTCTTC
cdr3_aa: CSGGERGNEQFF

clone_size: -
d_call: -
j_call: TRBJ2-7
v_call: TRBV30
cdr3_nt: TGTGCCTGGAGCCTTCAGGGGCCCCTCTACGAGCAGTACTTC
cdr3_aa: CAWSLQGPLYEQYF